One sample yielded the 17 T cell receptor beta chains listed below, sequenced in a study of blood T cells in healthy people across ages. For the second PCR, which ran for about 6 to 12 cycles, a sample-barcoded 5' primer and a J-beta primer mix were used. A single record per CDR3 protein comes from TCRdb applying MiXCR to the 5' RACE reads. In the table there are 1.4 million or so distinct CDR3 sequences, roughly 43% of which are singletons. The material sequenced was blood. These receptors all stem from a woman between 18 and 30 years old in good health.

This chain uses TRBV7-9 with TRBJ2-5; TRBD1 matches at 8 bases. The DNA end is more similar to TRBJ2-7, so the J call may be wrong. The CDR3 contains 14 residues. Per germline, CDR1 SEHNR and CDR2 FQNEAQ (reference sequence). CDR3: CASRKDRGVYEQYF. The CDR3 DNA reads TGTGCCAGCAGAAAAGACAGGGGAGTATACGAGCAGTACTTC.

On this clonotype: A read error may account for a junction end that differs from germline. The V call is TRBV20-1, the J call TRBJ2-3, with D possibly being TRBD1 or TRBD2 (5 bases each). The CDR3 runs to 16 residues. CDR1 and CDR2 (germline): DFQATT, SNEGSKA (reference sequence). The CDR3 nucleotides are TGCGGTGCCGGAAGCCCGGGACCTACCCCCACAGATACGCAGTATTTT. It translates to CGAGSPGPTPTDTQYF.

In its sample, this clonotype was seen once. V usage is TRBV2 and J usage is TRBJ1-1; TRBD1 might be the D (6 bases). V dropped 4 bases and J dropped 5 bases, with 14 bases sitting between them. Germline CDR1 reads SNHLY; CDR2 reads FYNNEI. CDR3 size: 14 residues. CDR3 residues: CASSGYRAGTEAFF. Written as DNA, the CDR3 is TGTGCCAGCAGTGGTTACAGGGCCGGGACTGAAGCTTTCTTT.

The table lists this clonotype with a few counts. The rearrangement joins TRBV7-6 to TRBJ1-1; 10 bases fit TRBD1. There are 17 residues in the CDR3. Per the germline V gene, CDR1 is SGHVS and CDR2 is FNYEAQ. V lost 5 bases, J lost 5 bases, and 14 bases stayed unmatched. The CDR3 sequence is CASSPLTGGRSETEAFF. The CDR3 region has the DNA TGTGCCAGCAGCCCCCTGACAGGGGGCCGGTCGGAGACTGAAGCTTTCTTT.

This chain links TRBV3-1 with TRBJ2-3; D may match TRBD1 or TRBD2 (5 bases each). The germline V gene encodes CDR1 LGHDT and CDR2 YNNKEL (reference sequence). CDR3 size: 14 residues. Trimming removed 6 bases from V and 0 bases from J, with 10 bases in between. For the CDR3, the DNA is TGTGCCAGCAGGTCCCGGGACAGCACAGATACGCAGTATTTT. Translated, it gives CASRSRDSTDTQYF.

The chain carries TRBV7-2 and TRBJ1-2; possibly TRBD1 for D (6 bases). V was trimmed by 8 bases and J by 3 bases, leaving 16 bases between them. Per the germline V gene, CDR1 is SGHTA and CDR2 is FQGNSA. The CDR3 is made up of 14 amino acids. The CDR3 is CASSSGVEDYGYTF. The CDR3 nucleotides read TGTGCCAGCTCGTCAGGGGTCGAGGACTATGGCTACACCTTC.

This chain joins TRBV28 and TRBJ1-2; D may be TRBD1 (6 bases). The length of the CDR3 is 13 residues. V was shortened by 4 bases and J by 3 bases, with 9 bases between the two germline ends. Germline V gene sequence: CDR1 MDHEN, CDR2 SYDVKM. CDR3 protein: CASSYRVHYGYTF. The CDR3 DNA reads as TGTGCCAGCAGTTACAGGGTCCACTATGGCTACACCTTC.

The V call is TRBV20-1, the J call TRBJ1-1; weak D call: TRBD1 (5 bases). Germline V gives CDR1 DFQATT, CDR2 SNEGSKA (reference sequence). With 5 bases removed from V and 3 bases from J, the gap between germline ends came to 10 bases. The CDR3 is made up of 12 amino acids. Written as DNA, the CDR3 is TGCAGTGCTTCCCAGGGTGACACTGAAGCTTTCTTT. It encodes CSASQGDTEAFF.

Of note for this clonotype: The junction departs from germline at one end; a sequencing error may be responsible. This sequence joins TRBV6-5 and TRBJ1-1; tentative D call: TRBD1 (6 bases). The CDR3 runs to 15 residues. Germline CDR1 is MNHEY and CDR2 is SVGAGI. The CDR3 here is CASSYSDSLNTVAFF. CDR3 DNA sequence: TGTGCCAGCAGTTACTCGGACAGCTTGAACACTGTAGCTTTCTTT.

A few counts support this clonotype. V gene TRBV27 combines with J gene TRBJ2-1, with 9 bases that match TRBD1. The CDR3 covers 14 residues. The trim removed 6 bases at V and 9 bases at J, leaving 9 bases unmatched. The germline CDR1 and CDR2 sequences are MNHEY and SMNVEV (reference sequence). CDR3 region: CASSPGQGWGEQFF. CDR3 in DNA: TGTGCCAGCAGCCCGGGACAGGGATGGGGTGAGCAGTTCTTC.

This clonotype has only a few counts. The chain is built from TRBV12-3 or TRBV12-4 and TRBJ2-5, with D possibly matching TRBD1 (6 bases). Trimming stripped 2 bases from V and 1 base from J, with 11 bases between. The CDR3 covers 15 residues. CDR3: CASSLNLGGQETQYF. The CDR3 DNA follows: TGTGCCAGCAGTTTAAACCTAGGGGGCCAAGAGACCCAGTACTTC.

This chain connects TRBV27 to TRBJ1-4; tentative D call: TRBD1 (5 bases). The CDR3 consists of 12 residues. Trimming took off 7 bases at V and 2 bases at J, with 5 bases between the two ends. The V gene's germline CDR1 is MNHEY and CDR2 SMNVEV (reference sequence). The CDR3 loop is CASKGTNEKLFF. The CDR3 nucleotides are TGTGCCAGCAAGGGGACTAATGAAAAACTGTTTTTT.

Points on this clonotype: The junction shows a germline mismatch at one end, possibly a read error. The chain uses TRBV6-2 or TRBV6-3 and TRBJ2-3; D ambiguous. The V gene's germline CDR1 is MNHEY and CDR2 SVGEGT. CDR3 length: 16 amino acids. CDR3 DNA sequence: TGTGCCAGCAGTTCCTTTAGTACGTCGATTGCAGATATGCAGTATTTT. Translated, it gives CASSSFSTSIADMQYF.

The chain has TRBV10-1 and TRBJ1-2; D perhaps matches TRBD1 (6 bases). This CDR3 region has 12 residues. The ends were cut back, 6 bases at V and 8 bases at J, with 13 bases in the middle. From germline, CDR1 is WNHNN and CDR2 SYGVQD (reference sequence). In nucleotides, the CDR3 is TGCGCCAGCAGGGACAGTCCTATCGGCTACACCTTC. Protein sequence: CASRDSPIGYTF.

V gene TRBV9 combines with J gene TRBJ2-5, with D hard to call. Looked up from germline, CDR1 is SGDLS and CDR2 is YYNGEE. Trimming shortened V by 2 bases and J by 2 bases, and 13 bases separated the two germline ends. The CDR3 has 15 amino acids. CDR3 protein: CASSVRSSNQETQYF. CDR3 DNA: TGTGCCAGCAGCGTCCGTTCCTCCAATCAAGAGACCCAGTACTTC.

The chain employs TRBV20-1 and TRBJ1-5, with D unclear. V was shortened by 3 bases and J by 2 bases, with 8 bases between the two germline ends. Germline-derived CDR1 and CDR2 are DFQATT and SNEGSKA (reference sequence). The CDR3 is 13 amino acids. This chain's CDR3 is CSASPGGNQPQHF. DNA of the CDR3: TGCAGTGCTAGCCCCGGGGGCAATCAGCCCCAGCATTTT.

This clonotype was observed many times. V and J are TRBV20-1 and TRBJ1-2; 8 bases agree with TRBD1. The CDR3 consists of 13 residues. V was pared by 7 bases and J by 4 bases, with 8 bases of the junction left unmatched. The germline CDR1 and CDR2 sequences are DFQATT and SNEGSKA (reference sequence). The chain's CDR3 is CSVPEDRVYGYTF. CDR3 nucleotide sequence: TGCAGTGTCCCCGAGGACAGGGTCTATGGCTACACCTTC.